These 17 T cell receptor beta chains came from one sample sequenced in a study of OX40 agonist ivuxolimab in advanced cancers. Repertoires were generated with immunoSEQ multiplex PCR, while TCRdb's copy carries only in-frame clones and drops some. The repertoire has 25,000 or so clones, 80% to 90% of them found once; the top ten carry roughly 12%. The sample here was CD4+ or CD8+ T cells sorted from blood, taken in a trial of the OX40 agonist ivuxolimab. The receptors come from an adult with an advanced solid tumor such as melanoma, head and neck, liver or kidney cancer.

The count of this clone is one. A junction boundary mismatches the germline segment, possibly from a read error. The chain is built from TRBV7-7 and TRBJ2-5; 7 nucleotides match TRBD2. The CDR3 length is 13 residues. Germline CDR1 and CDR2: SSHAT and FNYEAQ (reference sequence). CDR3 protein: CASSLGGGGTQYF. In DNA form, the CDR3 reads TGTGCTAGCAGCTTAGGCGGGGGAGGGACCCAGTACTTC. The entire variable domain, with the rest obtained from reference TRBV7-7 and TRBJ2-5, is as follows: GAGVSQSPRYKVTKRGQDVTLRCDPISSHATLYWYQQALGQGPEFLTYFNYEAQPDKSGLPSDRFSAERPEGSISTLTIQRTEQRDSAMYRCASSLGGGGTQYFGPGTRLLVL.

The DNA of the CDR3 is TGTGCCAGCTCACCATTTGGAGGGGGCACTGAAGCTTTCTTT. Amino acids: CASSPFGGGTEAFF. The chain couples TRBV18 to TRBJ1-1; a possible D gene is TRBD1 (6 bases). CDR1 is KGHSH and CDR2 is LQKENI in the germline V gene. V lost 2 bases and J 4 bases, leaving 11 bases between the germline ends. The CDR3 runs 14 residues. Complete variable domain (other parts from reference TRBV18 and TRBJ1-1): NAGVMQNPRHLVRRRGQEARLRCSPMKGHSHVYWYRQLPEEGLKFMVYLQKENIIDESGMPKERFSAEFPKEGPSILRIQQVVRGDSAAYFCASSPFGGGTEAFFGQGTRLTVV.

The rearrangement links TRBV5-1 to TRBJ2-3, with D possibly being TRBD2 (7 bases). Trimming took 0 bases from V and 6 from J, leaving 14 bases between them. CDR1 is SGHRS and CDR2 is YFSETQ in the germline V gene. This CDR3 region has 15 residues. DNA for the CDR3: TGCGCCAGCAGCTTGGCGCGGGGGCTTGGCGATACGCAGTATTTT. It encodes CASSLARGLGDTQYF.

This rearrangement joins TRBV2 to TRBJ1-2; possibly TRBD1 for D (6 bases). This CDR3 has 11 residues. Germline V lookup: CDR1 SNHLY, CDR2 FYNNEI. The CDR3: CATLAGDGYTF. In DNA, the CDR3 is TGTGCTACGTTGGCAGGGGATGGCTACACCTTC. Using reference TRBV2 and TRBJ1-2 for the parts outside the CDR3, the full variable domain is EPEVTQTPSHQVTQMGQEVILRCVPISNHLYFYWYRQILGQKVEFLVSFYNNEISEKSEIFDDQFSVERPDGSNFTLKIRSTKLEDSAMYFCATLAGDGYTFGSGTRLTVV.

CDR3 amino acids: CASSSSLAGASWNTDTQYF. As DNA, the CDR3 is TGCGCCAGCAGCTCCTCCCTAGCGGGGGCCAGCTGGAACACAGATACGCAGTATTTT. The V call is TRBV5-1, the J call TRBJ2-3; 10 bases are shared with TRBD2. The germline CDR1 and CDR2 sequences are SGHRS and YFSETQ. The CDR3 is 19 amino acids. V was pared by 3 bases and J by 2 bases, with 15 bases of the junction left unmatched.

This chain connects TRBV9 to TRBJ2-1, with D uncertain. From germline, CDR1 is SGDLS and CDR2 YYNGEE. The CDR3 runs 14 residues. The V and J ends lost 0 bases and 6 bases respectively, with 10 bases between them. CDR3 in amino acids: CASSVVGVGNEQFF. CDR3 coding DNA: TGTGCCAGCAGCGTAGTTGGGGTGGGCAATGAGCAGTTCTTC.

V gene TRBV5-1 combines with J gene TRBJ2-7, with 8 bases lining up with TRBD2. The CDR3 loop spans 16 amino acids. V trimming: 1 base; J trimming: 6 bases; junction bases outside the gene matches: 12. Germline lookup yields CDR1 SGHRS and CDR2 YFSETQ. CDR3 in DNA: TGCGCCAGCAGCTTGTCAGCGGGGGATACACGGTTCGAGCAGTACTTC. Amino acid sequence: CASSLSAGDTRFEQYF.

J is TRBJ2-1 and V is TRBV7-6, with 13 bases aligning to TRBD2. Germline V gives CDR1 SGHVS, CDR2 FNYEAQ. V shed 2 bases and J 7 bases; nucleotides not matched to a gene: 5. The CDR3 length is 16 residues. The CDR3: CASSLRTSGGLNEQFF. DNA for the CDR3: TGTGCCAGCAGCTTAAGGACTAGCGGGGGTTTAAATGAGCAGTTCTTC.

The CDR3 loop is CASSTGGPTEAFF. The CDR3, as DNA: TGTGCCAGTAGCACAGGGGGCCCGACTGAAGCTTTCTTT. The chain is built from TRBV19 and TRBJ1-1, with 9 nucleotides matching TRBD1. The CDR3 consists of 13 residues. Germline lookup yields CDR1 LNHDA and CDR2 SQIVND (reference sequence). With 6 bases clipped from V and 5 bases from J, the junction kept 4 bases outside the gene matches.

This clone ranks as medium-sized. The chain links TRBV19 to TRBJ1-6; TRBD1 matches 7 bases. CDR3 length: 13 amino acids. The V and J ends lost 9 bases and 11 bases, in that order; junction bases with no gene match: 10. Germline V gene lookup returns CDR1 LNHDA and CDR2 SQIVND (reference sequence). This chain's CDR3 is CASTQGSMAPLHF. In nucleotides, the CDR3 is TGTGCCAGCACACAGGGGAGTATGGCACCCCTCCACTTT.

The J gene is TRBJ1-4, the V gene TRBV4-1; D is perhaps TRBD1 (5 bases). V was trimmed by 3 bases and J by 8 bases, leaving 19 bases between them. The germline V gene encodes CDR1 MGHRA and CDR2 YSYEKL. The CDR3 has 16 residues. The chain's CDR3 is CASSHRESRVGEKLFF. CDR3 nucleotides: TGCGCCAGCAGCCACCGGGAGTCCAGGGTAGGCGAAAAACTGTTTTTT.

The V gene is TRBV7-6, the J gene TRBJ2-2; 8 bases are shared with TRBD1. The germline CDR1 and CDR2 sequences are SGHVS and FNYEAQ. Germline trimming cut 8 bases from V and 6 bases from J; bases unmatched to any gene: 2. CDR3 size: 12 residues. The CDR3 here is CASDRGSGELFF. The CDR3 region has the DNA TGTGCCAGCGACAGGGGATCCGGGGAGCTGTTTTTT.

This chain connects TRBV10-1 to TRBJ1-2, with TRBD1 matching 7 bases. The junction had 5 bases not matched to a gene; V was cut back by 3 bases and J by 1 base. This CDR3 has 15 amino acids. Germline V CDR1 and CDR2: WNHNN, SYGVQD (reference sequence). The CDR3 DNA reads as TGCGCCAGCAGTGAAGACAGGGACCTTAACTATGGCTACACCTTC. Encoded protein: CASSEDRDLNYGYTF.

The chain links TRBV19 to TRBJ2-7; D might be TRBD2 (5 bases). V lost 3 bases to trimming and J lost 0 bases, with 15 bases between them. The CDR3 contains 16 residues. Germline CDR1 reads LNHDA; CDR2 reads SQIVND (reference sequence). CDR3 sequence reads: CASSIRWTPSSYEQYF. CDR3 coding DNA: TGTGCCAGTAGTATTAGGTGGACTCCCAGCTCCTACGAGCAGTACTTC.

The CDR3 DNA is TGTGCCAGCAGCGAGTGGGACAGCCAAGAGACCCAGTACTTC. As protein: CASSEWDSQETQYF. The chain couples TRBV5-5 to TRBJ2-5; 7 bases align to TRBD1. Germline CDR1 is SGHKS and CDR2 is YYEKEE (reference sequence). V lost 4 bases and J lost 1; bases outside the gene matches: 4. This CDR3 comprises 14 residues.

This rearrangement joins TRBV6-1 to TRBJ2-7, with TRBD2 as a possible D gene (5 bases). The V end was cut by 5 bases, the J end by 3 bases, with 14 bases between. The CDR3 loop spans 14 amino acids. Looked up from germline, CDR1 is MNHNS and CDR2 is SASEGT. CDR3 amino acids: CASSPRDTLYEQYF. For the CDR3, the DNA is TGTGCCAGCAGTCCCCGGGATACTCTCTACGAGCAGTACTTC.

V gene TRBV11-2 combines with J gene TRBJ2-1; the match to TRBD1 covers 9 bases. CDR1 and CDR2 from the germline V gene are SGHAT and FQNNGV. The CDR3 totals 13 residues. V lost 5 bases, J lost 8 bases, and 4 bases stayed unmatched. The chain's CDR3 is CASSDDRGDEQFF. Written as DNA, the CDR3 is TGTGCCAGCAGCGATGACAGGGGGGATGAGCAGTTCTTC.